Listed here are 27 T cell receptor beta chains from one sample, sequenced in a study of blood T cells in healthy people across ages. Next came a second PCR, run for roughly 6 to 11 cycles, which used a sample-barcoded 5' primer along with a J-beta primer mix. Each CDR3 protein is one row after TCRdb ran MiXCR on the 5' RACE reads. The data show 850,000 to 1,000,000 distinct CDR3 sequences, about 48% seen once. The specimen sequenced was blood. These receptors all come from a man younger than 40 in good health.

This clonotype appeared a few times. This rearrangement joins TRBV29-1 to TRBJ1-1, with 7 bases fitting TRBD1. CDR3 length equals 14 residues. V dropped 4 bases and J dropped 0; count of bases not matched to a gene: 5. The germline gives CDR1 SQVTM, CDR2 ANQGSEA. CDR3 residues: CSVVDRDMNTEAFF. The CDR3 coding sequence is TGCAGCGTTGTCGACAGGGACATGAACACTGAAGCTTTCTTT.

The chain links TRBV7-6 to TRBJ1-1; D is possibly TRBD1 (5 bases). CDR3 length: 14 amino acids. Germline CDR1 is SGHVS and CDR2 is FNYEAQ. V dropped 1 base and J dropped 3 bases, with 9 bases sitting between them. The chain's CDR3 is CASSLEGRDTEAFF. The DNA of the CDR3 is TGTGCCAGCAGCTTAGAGGGCAGGGACACTGAAGCTTTCTTT.

The CDR3 region is CASGYSRGLNTEAFF. As DNA, the CDR3 is TGTGCCAGCGGCTACTCCAGGGGCCTGAACACTGAAGCTTTCTTT. The J gene is TRBJ1-1, the V gene TRBV28; weak D call: TRBD1 (6 bases). Germline lookup yields CDR1 MDHEN and CDR2 SYDVKM. This CDR3 is 15 amino acids long. V was clipped by 8 bases and J by 0 bases, with 16 bases between them.

The chain employs TRBV18 and TRBJ1-2; unclear D gene. This CDR3 is built from 14 residues. The V gene lost 0 bases and the J gene lost 8 bases, with 13 bases spanning the gap. Looked up from germline, CDR1 is KGHSH and CDR2 is LQKENI. The CDR3 region is CASSPPERVEGYTF. The CDR3 DNA reads as TGTGCCAGCTCACCACCCGAAAGGGTTGAGGGCTACACCTTC.

V gene TRBV29-1 combines with J gene TRBJ2-7; TRBD1 matches at 8 bases. Germline V lookup: CDR1 SQVTM, CDR2 ANQGSEA. The CDR3 contains 12 residues. V was pared by 7 bases and J by 5 bases, with 7 bases of the junction left unmatched. The CDR3 nucleotides are TGCAGCGCCGGACAGGGTCGACACGAGCAGTACTTC. As protein: CSAGQGRHEQYF.

The chain links TRBV20-1 to TRBJ2-1; D not resolved. Deletions cut 6 bases from V and 2 bases from J, with 8 bases between. This CDR3 is built from 12 residues. The germline CDR1 and CDR2 sequences are DFQATT and SNEGSKA (reference sequence). In DNA, the CDR3 is TGCAGTGCCCCAACGCCCTACAATGAGCAGTTCTTC. Translating it yields CSAPTPYNEQFF.

The chain employs TRBV20-1 and TRBJ1-5; TRBD1 is a possible D gene (6 bases). This CDR3 spans 16 amino acids. In germline, CDR1 is DFQATT, CDR2 SNEGSKA (reference sequence). Trimming cost V 3 bases and J 0 bases, with 15 bases left between them. The CDR3 loop is CSASSGGQYSNQPQHF. DNA of the CDR3: TGCAGTGCTAGTTCCGGAGGACAGTATAGCAATCAGCCCCAGCATTTT.

The V gene is TRBV2, the J gene TRBJ1-1; no clear D. Per the germline V gene, CDR1 is SNHLY and CDR2 is FYNNEI. The ends were cut back, 2 bases at V and 7 bases at J, with 5 bases in the middle. The CDR3 consists of 11 residues. CDR3 DNA sequence: TGTGCCAGCAGTGAAATTCGTGAAGCTTTCTTT. Protein sequence: CASSEIREAFF.

The chain uses TRBV7-9 and TRBJ1-5, with 8 positions matching TRBD1. Trimming at V came to 5 bases and at J to 2 bases, leaving 8 bases not matched to a gene. The CDR3 covers 16 residues. Germline CDR1 and CDR2: SEHNR and FQNEAQ (reference sequence). CDR3 protein: CASSLQGAMGNQPQHF. CDR3 bases: TGTGCCAGCAGCCTTCAGGGGGCGATGGGCAATCAGCCCCAGCATTTT.

This clonotype was found many times. The CDR3 region has the DNA TGTGCCAGCAGCCAATACGGGGGAACCGGCATATTTGGCGAGCAGTACTTC. Translation gives CASSQYGGTGIFGEQYF. The rearrangement links TRBV14 to TRBJ2-7; possible D gene TRBD2, 6 bases. Germline assignment: CDR1 SGHDN and CDR2 FVKESK. CDR3 length: 17 amino acids. V lost 2 bases and J 6 bases, leaving 23 bases between the germline ends.

This clonotype was recorded many times. The rearrangement joins TRBV10-2 to TRBJ2-7; possibly TRBD1 or TRBD2 for D (6 bases each). The germline V and J ends were trimmed by 5 bases and 7 bases, with 15 bases remaining between them. This CDR3 region has 13 residues. Germline lookup yields CDR1 WSHSY and CDR2 SAAADI. CDR3 coding DNA: TGCGCCAGCAGTCCGTCAGGGGCGGGGGAGCAGTACTTC. Translating gives CASSPSGAGEQYF.

This clonotype was seen more than once but under ten times. J is TRBJ2-7 and V is TRBV18, with D possibly matching TRBD1 (5 bases). This CDR3 contains 13 residues. The germline CDR1 and CDR2 sequences are KGHSH and LQKENI. The ends were cut back, 8 bases at V and 4 bases at J, with 15 bases in the middle. CDR3 amino acids: CASSPQGRYEQYF. CDR3 nucleotide sequence: TGTGCCAGCAGTCCCCAGGGTCGTTACGAGCAGTACTTC.

This chain connects TRBV20-1 to TRBJ1-2, with 10 bases fitting TRBD1. V shed 4 bases and J 3 bases; nucleotides not matched to a gene: 2. The CDR3 has 13 amino acids. CDR1 is DFQATT and CDR2 is SNEGSKA in the germline V gene (reference sequence). The CDR3: CSAKTGGDYGYTF. DNA of the CDR3: TGCAGTGCTAAGACAGGGGGCGACTATGGCTACACCTTC.

This clonotype was seen only a few times. The gene calls are TRBV10-2 and TRBJ1-5, with no clear D. The CDR3 totals 13 residues. V was cut by 1 base and J by 9 bases, with 10 bases left in between. Germline V gives CDR1 WSHSY, CDR2 SAAADI. This CDR3 reads CASSELREGPQHF. CDR3 DNA: TGCGCCAGCAGTGAGTTAAGAGAAGGGCCCCAGCATTTT.

A single count supports this clonotype. This chain connects TRBV10-3 to TRBJ1-5; D perhaps matches TRBD1 (5 bases). Germline CDR1 reads ENHRY; CDR2 reads SYGVKD. This CDR3 has 14 amino acids. Deletions cut 2 bases from V and 5 bases from J, with 10 bases between. The CDR3 region has the DNA TGTGCCATCAGTGAGGGGGGGGAGGATCAGCCCCAGCATTTT. This gives the protein CAISEGGEDQPQHF.

The genes are TRBV20-1 and TRBJ1-2; the D is unclear. V lost 5 bases and J lost 3, with 10 bases in between. In germline, CDR1 is DFQATT, CDR2 SNEGSKA (reference sequence). This CDR3 contains 12 residues. The CDR3 region is CSAPGKDYGYTF. CDR3 bases: TGCAGTGCTCCGGGCAAGGACTATGGCTACACCTTC.

The rearrangement links TRBV3-1 to TRBJ2-7, with D unresolved. The J call may be wrong; the DNA end is better matched by TRBJ2-4. CDR1 and CDR2 from the germline V gene are LGHDT and YNNKEL (reference sequence). CDR3 length equals 16 residues. As DNA, the CDR3 is TGTGCCAGCAGCCAAGAAGCTGGCACACCCAAAAACATTCAGTACTTC. Protein product: CASSQEAGTPKNIQYF.

This clonotype occurred a few times. V and J are TRBV7-8 and TRBJ2-4; 10 bases align to TRBD1. Looked up from germline, CDR1 is SGHVS and CDR2 is FQNEAQ. The CDR3 runs to 16 residues. Germline trimming cut 5 bases from V and 3 bases from J; bases unmatched to any gene: 7. The CDR3 reads CASSLGQGLLKNIQYF. Here the CDR3 DNA reads TGTGCCAGCAGCCTGGGACAGGGGCTGCTCAAAAACATTCAGTACTTC.

The J gene is TRBJ2-5, the V gene TRBV10-3; possibly TRBD1 for D (5 bases). This CDR3 has 14 amino acids. Germline V CDR1 and CDR2: ENHRY, SYGVKD. Between the trimmed V and J ends, which lost 6 bases and 0 bases, there was a span of 11 bases. The DNA for the CDR3 is TGTGCCATCAGCAGCACCAGGGACCAAGAGACCCAGTACTTC. Its translation: CAISSTRDQETQYF.

This clonotype was observed a single time. The chain links TRBV28 to TRBJ1-6; TRBD1 matches 7 bases. CDR3 size: 15 residues. V trimming: 5 bases; J trimming: 8 bases; junction bases outside the gene matches: 9. Germline assignment: CDR1 MDHEN and CDR2 SYDVKM. CDR3 loop: CASSPSDRADSPLHF. Written as DNA, the CDR3 is TGTGCCAGCAGTCCCTCCGACAGGGCCGATTCACCCCTCCACTTT.

The V call is TRBV5-1, the J call TRBJ2-3; 11 bases are shared with TRBD1. Germline V gene lookup returns CDR1 SGHRS and CDR2 YFSETQ. Unmatched junction bases numbered 7, after V lost 4 bases and J lost 6 bases. This CDR3 has 15 residues. The CDR3 protein is CASSIGQGALDTQYF. The DNA for the CDR3 is TGCGCCAGCAGCATAGGACAGGGGGCCCTCGATACGCAGTATTTT.

This clonotype was seen a single time. CDR3 coding DNA: TGCAGTGCTAGACCTGGACAGGCGTATAATTCACCCCTCCACTTT. Its translation is CSARPGQAYNSPLHF. The chain combines TRBV20-1 with TRBJ1-6; 7 bases map to TRBD1. V gave up 2 bases and J gave up 4 bases; unmatched junction bases: 5. In germline, CDR1 is DFQATT, CDR2 SNEGSKA (reference sequence). This CDR3 is 15 amino acids long.

This clonotype occurred a few times. Here the CDR3 DNA reads TGTGCCAGCAGTGAAGAAAGCGGGGGGCCAGATACGCAGTATTTT. It encodes CASSEESGGPDTQYF. The chain joins TRBV6-1 to TRBJ2-3; 9 nucleotides match TRBD2. The CDR3 is made up of 15 amino acids. Trimming took 1 base from V and 4 from J; bases not matched to a gene: 3. Germline V lookup: CDR1 MNHNS, CDR2 SASEGT.

CDR3 sequence: CASSLLGVRGGDTEAFF. CDR3 in DNA: TGTGCCAGCAGCCTGCTGGGGGTGCGGGGAGGGGACACTGAAGCTTTCTTT. This chain uses TRBV6-6 with TRBJ1-1; D possibly corresponds to TRBD1 (5 bases). The CDR3 consists of 17 residues. Germline CDR1 and CDR2: MNHNY and SVGAGI (reference sequence). V lost 6 bases to trimming and J lost 3 bases, with 23 bases between them.

In its sample, this clonotype was seen many times. The V gene is TRBV29-1, the J gene TRBJ2-3; D is perhaps TRBD1 (5 bases). The V end lost 2 bases, the J end lost 3 bases, and 9 bases lay between the germline ends. CDR3 length: 13 amino acids. Germline CDR1 and CDR2: SQVTM and ANQGSEA. The DNA of the CDR3 is TGCAGCGTTGAAACCCAGGGAACAGATACGCAGTATTTT. Encoded protein: CSVETQGTDTQYF.

V usage is TRBV5-5 and J usage is TRBJ2-5, with 7 positions matching TRBD2. This CDR3 has 15 amino acids. V dropped 1 base and J dropped 4; count of bases not matched to a gene: 7. CDR1 is SGHKS and CDR2 is YYEKEE in the germline V gene (reference sequence). The DNA of the CDR3 is TGTGCCAGCAGCTTGATTGGGGGGGATGGAGAGACCCAGTACTTC. It translates to CASSLIGGDGETQYF.

Only a few counts were recorded for this clonotype. This rearrangement joins TRBV7-2 to TRBJ2-7; D is unresolved. The CDR3 is made up of 14 amino acids. Trimming removed 1 base from V and 0 bases from J, with 7 bases in between. Germline lookup yields CDR1 SGHTA and CDR2 FQGNSA. Here the CDR3 reads CASSLGQLSYEQYF. In DNA, the CDR3 is TGTGCCAGCAGCTTAGGGCAGCTCTCCTACGAGCAGTACTTC.